There are a few counts of the clone carrying this T cell receptor (beta chain). Its antigen is unidentified. TCRdb fed the 5' RACE reads into MiXCR, producing one record per CDR3 protein. Here the sample spans 140,000 to 150,000 distinct CDR3 sequences, under 30% being singletons. The data are from a study of T-cell memory formation after mild COVID-19. Study-level background: Largely, TCR clusters stayed within a single donor. The study's findings and limits: The finding that pre-infection memory included some responding clones suggested that cross-reactive memory joined. Still unconfirmed is whether the second-wave clones peaking on day 37 recognized SARS-CoV-2.

V lost 0 bases and J 4 bases, leaving 16 bases between the germline ends. This CDR3 is built from 16 residues. CDR1 is SGHRS and CDR2 is YFSETQ in the germline V gene. Input material: PBMCs or a T cell subset sorted from them (not recorded which). This clonotype was obtained from an adult woman who had mild COVID-19 (a few samples of this study predate the infection). Cell type and time point are not known. The chain is built from TRBV5-1 and TRBJ1-1; no definite D call. CDR3 sequence (DNA): TGCGCCAGCAGCTTGGACGACGGATGGAGGTCCACTGAAGCTTTCTTT. Amino acids: CASSLDDGWRSTEAFF.